The sequence of this TCR beta chain was determined in a study of vaccination and CD4 T cells after COVID-19. Study-level background: Overlapping spike pools from SARS-CoV-2 and HCoV-NL63, HCoV-OC43 and HCoV-229E served as culture stimuli.

In germline, CDR1 is DFQATT, CDR2 SNEGSKA (reference sequence). The CDR3 consists of 12 residues. Losses at the gene ends were 0 bases for V and 11 bases for J; bases not matched to a gene: 3. Oncomine TCR Beta short-read sequencing was applied to DNA from cultured CD4+ T cells. Scientists extracted genomic DNA from CD4+ T cells grown in culture. Via MiXCR, TCRdb re-called the PCR reads, giving one row per CDR3 protein. Of about 15,000 distinct CDR3 sequences listed, about 39% are singletons. A note on this clonotype: The antigen remains undetermined.

Treatment described: roughly 11-day PBMC culture with coronavirus spike peptide pools or control peptides (ViraFEST assay). From the approximately ten-day cultures, CD4+ T cells were isolated by negative selection. This receptor was taken from a human donor who had recovered from COVID-19. The specimen was CD4+ T cells from blood, cultured in vitro, collected before SARS-CoV-2 vaccination. This chain uses TRBV20-1 with TRBJ1-1, with 10 bases lining up with TRBD1. The DNA for the CDR3 is TGCAGTGCTAGAGAGACAGGGGGCGACGCTTTCTTT. Translating it yields CSARETGGDAFF.